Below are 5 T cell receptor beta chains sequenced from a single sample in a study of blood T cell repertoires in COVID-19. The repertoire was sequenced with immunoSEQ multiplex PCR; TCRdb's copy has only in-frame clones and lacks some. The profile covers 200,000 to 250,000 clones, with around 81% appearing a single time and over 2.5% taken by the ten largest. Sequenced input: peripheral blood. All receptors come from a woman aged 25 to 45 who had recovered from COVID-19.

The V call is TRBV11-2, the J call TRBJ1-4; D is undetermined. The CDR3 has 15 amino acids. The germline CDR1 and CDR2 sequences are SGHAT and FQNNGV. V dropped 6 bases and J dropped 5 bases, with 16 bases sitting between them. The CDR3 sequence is CASSPPGQKNEKLFF. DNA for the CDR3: TGTGCCAGCAGTCCACCGGGTCAGAAGAATGAAAAACTGTTTTTT. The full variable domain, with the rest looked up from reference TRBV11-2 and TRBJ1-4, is EAGVAQSPRYKIIEKRQSVAFWCNPISGHATLYWYQQILGQGPKLLIQFQNNGVVDDSQLPKDRFSAERLKGVDSTLKIQPAKLEDSAVYLCASSPPGQKNEKLFFGSGTQLSVL.

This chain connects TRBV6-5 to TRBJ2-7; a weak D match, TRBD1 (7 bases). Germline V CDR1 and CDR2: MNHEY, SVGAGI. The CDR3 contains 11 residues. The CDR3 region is CASAQGGKQYF. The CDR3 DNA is TGTGCGTCCGCTCAGGGGGGAAAGCAGTACTTC.

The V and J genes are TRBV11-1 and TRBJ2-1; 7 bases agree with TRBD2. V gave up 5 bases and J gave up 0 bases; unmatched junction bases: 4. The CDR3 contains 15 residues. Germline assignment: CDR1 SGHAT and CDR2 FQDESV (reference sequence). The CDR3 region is CASSRRGGSYNEQFF. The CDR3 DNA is TGTGCCAGCAGCCGTCGCGGGGGCTCCTACAATGAGCAGTTCTTC.

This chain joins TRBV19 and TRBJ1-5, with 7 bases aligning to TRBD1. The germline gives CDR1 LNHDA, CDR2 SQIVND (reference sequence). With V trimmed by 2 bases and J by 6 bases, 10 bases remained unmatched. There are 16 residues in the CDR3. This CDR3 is CASSILGQAGGQPQHF. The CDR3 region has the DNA TGTGCCAGTAGTATACTCGGACAGGCTGGAGGTCAGCCCCAGCATTTT.

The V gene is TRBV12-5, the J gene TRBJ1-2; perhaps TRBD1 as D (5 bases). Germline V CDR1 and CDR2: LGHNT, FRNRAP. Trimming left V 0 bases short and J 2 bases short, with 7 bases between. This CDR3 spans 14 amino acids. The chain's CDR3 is CASGLVRQNYGYTF. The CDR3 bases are TGTGCTAGTGGTTTGGTACGACAGAACTATGGCTACACCTTC.